This T cell receptor beta chain was captured in a study of blood T cell repertoires in COVID-19. Overall study context: There were acute and convalescent COVID-19 samples, and they came from the United States, Italy and Spain. The analysed material was cDNA or gDNA that came from T cells, B-cell-depleted T cells, or PBMCs.

Per the study methods: Reference gene primer amplification yielded estimated nucleated cell counts. The assay was immunoSEQ multiplex PCR, and TCRdb's table has in-frame clones only and misses some. V, J and clone size were drawn from that table, and D and trimming were deduced from the DNA. This sample yields around 160,000 clones, of which approximately 85% are seen a single time; 11% belongs to the top ten. The germline V gene has CDR1 SGDLS and CDR2 YYNGEE. With V trimmed by 2 bases and J by 4 bases, 7 bases remained unmatched. The CDR3 is made up of 15 amino acids. The TCR was taken from a man aged 55-75 years with active or convalescent COVID-19. The chain couples TRBV9 to TRBJ2-3, with 7 bases lining up with TRBD1. Sequencing used peripheral blood. This CDR3 is CASSVSTGVPDTQYF. The CDR3 DNA reads as TGTGCCAGCAGCGTTTCAACAGGGGTTCCAGATACGCAGTATTTT.